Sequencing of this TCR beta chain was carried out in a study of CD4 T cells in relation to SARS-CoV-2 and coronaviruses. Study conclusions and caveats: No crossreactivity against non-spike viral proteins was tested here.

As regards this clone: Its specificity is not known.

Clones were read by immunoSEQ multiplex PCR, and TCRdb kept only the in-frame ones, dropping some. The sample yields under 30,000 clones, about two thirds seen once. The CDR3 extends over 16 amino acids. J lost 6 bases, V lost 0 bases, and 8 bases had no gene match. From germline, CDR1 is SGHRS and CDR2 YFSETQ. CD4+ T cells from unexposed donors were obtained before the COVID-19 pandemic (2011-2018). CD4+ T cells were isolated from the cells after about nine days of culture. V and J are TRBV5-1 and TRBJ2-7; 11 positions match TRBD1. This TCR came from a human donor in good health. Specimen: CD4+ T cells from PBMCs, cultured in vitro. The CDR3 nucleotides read TGCGCCAGCAGCTTGGCCGTGGGACAGGGGGTCGGCGAGCAGTACTTC. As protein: CASSLAVGQGVGEQYF. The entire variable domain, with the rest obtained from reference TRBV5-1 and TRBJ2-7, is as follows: KAGVTQTPRYLIKTRGQQVTLSCSPISGHRSVSWYQQTPGQGLQFLFEYFSETQRNKGNFPGRFSGRQFSNSRSEMNVSTLELGDSALYLCASSLAVGQGVGEQYFGPGTRLTVT.